This entry concerns a single TCR beta chain. Its target is unknown. The sample belongs to a study of blood T cells in healthy people across ages. Sample-barcoded 5' priming and a J-beta primer mix drove a second PCR of about 6 to 12 cycles. One entry per CDR3 protein results from TCRdb running MiXCR on the 5' RACE reads. Of some 1,500,000 distinct CDR3 sequences listed, about 45% are singletons. Trimming cost V 3 bases and J 4 bases, with 19 bases left between them. The CDR3 length is 16 residues. Germline V lookup: CDR1 SQVTM, CDR2 ANQGSEA. General study results and limits: Diversity was higher, and naive CD4+ cells more numerous, in long-lived donors than in aged donors. Diversity of TCR beta per million T cells declined in a roughly linear way with age.

The chain is built from TRBV29-1 and TRBJ2-1; D is ambiguous. The material sequenced was blood. This clonotype was sampled from a woman under 30 in good health. The CDR3: CSVDRVGRGKYNEQFF. The CDR3 DNA follows: TGCAGCGTTGATCGGGTCGGAAGAGGAAAGTACAATGAGCAGTTCTTC.